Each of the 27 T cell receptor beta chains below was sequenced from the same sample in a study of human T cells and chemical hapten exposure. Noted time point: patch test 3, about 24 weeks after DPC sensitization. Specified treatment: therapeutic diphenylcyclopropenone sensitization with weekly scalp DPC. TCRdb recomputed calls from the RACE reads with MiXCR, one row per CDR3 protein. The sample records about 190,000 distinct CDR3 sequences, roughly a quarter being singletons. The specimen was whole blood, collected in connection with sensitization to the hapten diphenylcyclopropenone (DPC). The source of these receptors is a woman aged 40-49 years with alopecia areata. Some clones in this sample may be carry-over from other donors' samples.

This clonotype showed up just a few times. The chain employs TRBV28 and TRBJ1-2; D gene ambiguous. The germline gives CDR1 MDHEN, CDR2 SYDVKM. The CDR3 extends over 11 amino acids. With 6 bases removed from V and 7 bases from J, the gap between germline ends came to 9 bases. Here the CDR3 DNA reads TGTGCCAGCAGGGCTACCGGTGGCTACACCTTC. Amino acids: CASRATGGYTF.

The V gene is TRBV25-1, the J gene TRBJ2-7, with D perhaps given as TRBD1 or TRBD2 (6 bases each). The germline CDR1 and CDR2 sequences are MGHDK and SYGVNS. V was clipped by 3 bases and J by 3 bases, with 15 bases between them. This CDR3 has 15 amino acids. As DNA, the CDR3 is TGTGCCAGCAGTGAGGCCCCGGGGGCAGGCTACGAGCAGTACTTC. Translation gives CASSEAPGAGYEQYF.

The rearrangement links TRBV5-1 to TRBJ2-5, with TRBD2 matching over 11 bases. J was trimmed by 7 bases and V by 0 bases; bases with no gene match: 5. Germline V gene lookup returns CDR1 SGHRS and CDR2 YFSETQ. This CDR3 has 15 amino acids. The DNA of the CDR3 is TGCGCCAGCAGCTTGGATAGCGGGAGGGCCGGGACCCAGTACTTC. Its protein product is CASSLDSGRAGTQYF. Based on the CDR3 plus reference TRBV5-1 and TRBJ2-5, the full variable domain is KAGVTQTPRYLIKTRGQQVTLSCSPISGHRSVSWYQQTPGQGLQFLFEYFSETQRNKGNFPGRFSGRQFSNSRSEMNVSTLELGDSALYLCASSLDSGRAGTQYFGPGTRLLVL.

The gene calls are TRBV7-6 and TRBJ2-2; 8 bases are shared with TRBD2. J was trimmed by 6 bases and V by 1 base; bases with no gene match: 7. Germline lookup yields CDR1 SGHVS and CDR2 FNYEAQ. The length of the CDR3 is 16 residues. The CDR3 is CASSLVTAGVAGELFF. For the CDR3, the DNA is TGTGCCAGCAGCTTAGTCACAGCGGGAGTGGCCGGGGAGCTGTTTTTT.

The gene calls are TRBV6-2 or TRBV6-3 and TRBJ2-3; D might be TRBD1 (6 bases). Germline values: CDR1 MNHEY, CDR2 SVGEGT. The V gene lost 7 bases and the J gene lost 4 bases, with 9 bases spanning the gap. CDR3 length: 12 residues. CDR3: CASNPGADTQYF. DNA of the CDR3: TGTGCCAGCAACCCAGGGGCAGATACGCAGTATTTT.

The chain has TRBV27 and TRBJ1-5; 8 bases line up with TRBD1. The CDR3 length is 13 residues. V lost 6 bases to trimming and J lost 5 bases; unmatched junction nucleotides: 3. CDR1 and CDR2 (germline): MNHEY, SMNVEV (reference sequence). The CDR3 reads CASRQGVYQPQHF. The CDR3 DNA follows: TGTGCCAGCAGACAGGGGGTATATCAGCCCCAGCATTTT.

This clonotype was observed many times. CDR3 in amino acids: CASSQAGQMNTEAFF. CDR3 sequence (DNA): TGCGCCAGCAGCCAAGCCGGACAGATGAACACTGAAGCTTTCTTT. The rearrangement links TRBV4-3 to TRBJ1-1, with D tentatively TRBD1 (6 bases). Trimming stripped 1 base from V and 0 bases from J, with 9 bases between. Germline V gives CDR1 LGHNA, CDR2 YSLEER. This CDR3 comprises 15 residues.

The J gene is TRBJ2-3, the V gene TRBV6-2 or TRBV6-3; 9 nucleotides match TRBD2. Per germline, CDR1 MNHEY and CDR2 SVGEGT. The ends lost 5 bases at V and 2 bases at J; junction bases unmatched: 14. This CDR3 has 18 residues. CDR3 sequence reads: CASSLDTTLAGLTDTQYF. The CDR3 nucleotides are TGTGCCAGCAGTCTCGACACCACCCTAGCGGGGCTCACAGATACGCAGTATTTT.

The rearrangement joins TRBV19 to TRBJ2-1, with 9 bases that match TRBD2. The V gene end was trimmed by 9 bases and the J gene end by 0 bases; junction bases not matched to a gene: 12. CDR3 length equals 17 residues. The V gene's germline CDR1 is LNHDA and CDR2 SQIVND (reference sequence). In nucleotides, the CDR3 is TGTGCCAGCAATAGGCGGGGGGGAGACTCCTCCTACAATGAGCAGTTCTTC. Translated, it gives CASNRRGGDSSYNEQFF.

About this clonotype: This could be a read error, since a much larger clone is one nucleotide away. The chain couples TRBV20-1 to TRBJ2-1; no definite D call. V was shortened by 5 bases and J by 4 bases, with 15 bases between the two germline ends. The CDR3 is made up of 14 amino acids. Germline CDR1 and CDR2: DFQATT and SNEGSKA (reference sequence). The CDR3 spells CSARTGGKYNEQFF. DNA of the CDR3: TGCAGTGCTCGTACTGGCGGCAAATACAATGAGCAGTTCTTC.

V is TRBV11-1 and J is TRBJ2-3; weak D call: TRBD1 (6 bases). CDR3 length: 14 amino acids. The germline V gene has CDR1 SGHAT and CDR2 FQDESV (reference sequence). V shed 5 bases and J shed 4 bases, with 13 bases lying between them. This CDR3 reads CASSIKTGADTQYF. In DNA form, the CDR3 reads TGTGCCAGCAGCATAAAGACAGGAGCAGATACGCAGTATTTT.

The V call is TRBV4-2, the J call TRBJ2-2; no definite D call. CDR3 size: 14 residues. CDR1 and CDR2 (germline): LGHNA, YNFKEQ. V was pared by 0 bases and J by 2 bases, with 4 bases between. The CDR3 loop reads CASSQDTNTGELFF. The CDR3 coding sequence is TGTGCCAGCAGCCAAGATACCAACACCGGGGAGCTGTTTTTT.

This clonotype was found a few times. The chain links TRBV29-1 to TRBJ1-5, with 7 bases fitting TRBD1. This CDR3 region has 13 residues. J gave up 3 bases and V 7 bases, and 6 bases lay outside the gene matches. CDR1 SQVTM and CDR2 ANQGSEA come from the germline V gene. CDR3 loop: CSAGGQYNQPQHF. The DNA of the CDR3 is TGCAGCGCCGGGGGACAGTACAATCAGCCCCAGCATTTT.

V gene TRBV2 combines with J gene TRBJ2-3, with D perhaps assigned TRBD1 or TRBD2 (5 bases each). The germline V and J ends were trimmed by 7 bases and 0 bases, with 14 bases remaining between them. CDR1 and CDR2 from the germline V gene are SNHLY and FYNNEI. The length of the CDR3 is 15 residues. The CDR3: CASTLRGGSTDTQYF. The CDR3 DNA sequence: TGTGCCAGCACCTTGAGGGGCGGCAGCACAGATACGCAGTATTTT.

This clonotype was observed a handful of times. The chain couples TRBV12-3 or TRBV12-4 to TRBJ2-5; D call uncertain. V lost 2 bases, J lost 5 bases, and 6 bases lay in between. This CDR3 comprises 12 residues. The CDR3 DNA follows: TGTGCCAGCAGTTTACAGATGGAGACCCAGTACTTC. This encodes CASSLQMETQYF.

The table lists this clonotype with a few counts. The CDR3 DNA reads TGTGCCAGCAGCTCGCAGGGGTGGGTGAACACTGAAGCTTTCTTT. Encoded protein: CASSSQGWVNTEAFF. The V gene is TRBV7-6, the J gene TRBJ1-1, with D perhaps matching TRBD1 (6 bases). This CDR3 is 15 amino acids long. V lost 4 bases and J 0 bases, leaving 12 bases between the germline ends. Germline values: CDR1 SGHVS, CDR2 FNYEAQ.

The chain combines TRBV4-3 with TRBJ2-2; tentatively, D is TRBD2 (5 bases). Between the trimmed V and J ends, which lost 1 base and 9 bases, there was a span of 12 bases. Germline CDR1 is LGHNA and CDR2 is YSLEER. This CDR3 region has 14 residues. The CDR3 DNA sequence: TGCGCCAGCAGCCAAGCGCCGGGGTCCAGGGAGCTGTTTTTT. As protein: CASSQAPGSRELFF.

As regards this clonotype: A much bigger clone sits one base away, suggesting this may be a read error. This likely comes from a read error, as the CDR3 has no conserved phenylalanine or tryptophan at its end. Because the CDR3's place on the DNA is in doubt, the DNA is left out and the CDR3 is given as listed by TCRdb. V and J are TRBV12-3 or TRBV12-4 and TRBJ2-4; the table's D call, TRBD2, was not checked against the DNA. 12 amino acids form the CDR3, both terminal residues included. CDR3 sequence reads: CASSFSLPPEYY.

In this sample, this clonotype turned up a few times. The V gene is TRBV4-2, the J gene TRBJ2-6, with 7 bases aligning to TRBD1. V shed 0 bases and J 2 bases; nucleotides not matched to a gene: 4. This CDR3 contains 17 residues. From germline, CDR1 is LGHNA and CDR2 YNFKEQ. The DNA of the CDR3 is TGTGCCAGCAGCCAAGATCTTGGGACAGCTGGGGCCAACGTCCTGACTTTC. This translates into CASSQDLGTAGANVLTF.

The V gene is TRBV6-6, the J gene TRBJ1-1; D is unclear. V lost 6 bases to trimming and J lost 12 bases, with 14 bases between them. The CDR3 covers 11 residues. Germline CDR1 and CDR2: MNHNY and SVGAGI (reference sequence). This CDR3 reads CASSPDPATFF. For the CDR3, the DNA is TGTGCCAGCAGCCCCGACCCCGCGACTTTCTTT.

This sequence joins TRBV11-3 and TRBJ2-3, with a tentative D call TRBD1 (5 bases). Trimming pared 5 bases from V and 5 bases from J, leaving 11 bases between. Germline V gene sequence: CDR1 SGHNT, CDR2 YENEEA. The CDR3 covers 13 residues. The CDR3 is CASSPKGLDTQYF. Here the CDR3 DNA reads TGTGCCAGCAGCCCAAAGGGGTTAGATACGCAGTATTTT.

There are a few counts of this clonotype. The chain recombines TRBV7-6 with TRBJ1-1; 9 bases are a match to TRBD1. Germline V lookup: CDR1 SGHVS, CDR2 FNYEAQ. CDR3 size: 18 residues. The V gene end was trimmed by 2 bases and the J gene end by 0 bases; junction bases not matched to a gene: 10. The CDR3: CASSLLAQGAQMNTEAFF. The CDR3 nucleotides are TGTGCCAGCAGCTTACTGGCACAGGGGGCACAAATGAACACTGAAGCTTTCTTT. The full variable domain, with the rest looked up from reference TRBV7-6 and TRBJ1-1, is GAGVSQSPRYKVTKRGQDVALRCDPISGHVSLYWYRQALGQGPEFLTYFNYEAQQDKSGLPNDRFSAERPEGSISTLTIQRTEQRDSAMYRCASSLLAQGAQMNTEAFFGQGTRLTVV.

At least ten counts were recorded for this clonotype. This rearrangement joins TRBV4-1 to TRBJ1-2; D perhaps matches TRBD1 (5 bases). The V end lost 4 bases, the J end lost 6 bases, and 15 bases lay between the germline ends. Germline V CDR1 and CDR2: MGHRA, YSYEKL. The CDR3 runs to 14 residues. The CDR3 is CASSLLMGDNGYTF. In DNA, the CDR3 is TGCGCCAGCAGCCTCCTAATGGGGGATAATGGCTACACCTTC.

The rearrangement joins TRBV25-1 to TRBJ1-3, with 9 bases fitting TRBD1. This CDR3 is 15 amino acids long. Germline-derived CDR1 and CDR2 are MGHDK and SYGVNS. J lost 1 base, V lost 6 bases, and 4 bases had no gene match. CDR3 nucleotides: TGTGCCAGCAGGGACGACAGGGGGTCTGGAAACACCATATATTTT. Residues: CASRDDRGSGNTIYF.

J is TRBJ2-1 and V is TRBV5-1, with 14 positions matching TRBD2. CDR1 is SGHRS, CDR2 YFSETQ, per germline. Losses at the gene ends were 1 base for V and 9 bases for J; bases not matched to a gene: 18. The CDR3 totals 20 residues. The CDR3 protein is CASSLRSTSGRATGPSEQFF. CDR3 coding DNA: TGCGCCAGCAGCTTGCGCTCGACTAGCGGGAGGGCCACCGGCCCCAGTGAGCAGTTCTTC.

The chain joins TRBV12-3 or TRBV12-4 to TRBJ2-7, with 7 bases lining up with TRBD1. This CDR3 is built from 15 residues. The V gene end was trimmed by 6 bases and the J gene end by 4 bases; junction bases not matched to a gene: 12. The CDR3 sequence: CASSTRTGLRYEQYF. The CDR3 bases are TGTGCCAGCAGCACTCGGACAGGATTGAGGTACGAGCAGTACTTC.

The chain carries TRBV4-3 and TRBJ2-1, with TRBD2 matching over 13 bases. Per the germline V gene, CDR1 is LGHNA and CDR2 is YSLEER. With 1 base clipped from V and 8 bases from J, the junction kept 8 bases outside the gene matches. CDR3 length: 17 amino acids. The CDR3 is CASSQGTSGSAVHEQFF. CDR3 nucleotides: TGCGCCAGCAGCCAAGGGACTAGCGGGAGTGCTGTCCATGAGCAGTTCTTC.